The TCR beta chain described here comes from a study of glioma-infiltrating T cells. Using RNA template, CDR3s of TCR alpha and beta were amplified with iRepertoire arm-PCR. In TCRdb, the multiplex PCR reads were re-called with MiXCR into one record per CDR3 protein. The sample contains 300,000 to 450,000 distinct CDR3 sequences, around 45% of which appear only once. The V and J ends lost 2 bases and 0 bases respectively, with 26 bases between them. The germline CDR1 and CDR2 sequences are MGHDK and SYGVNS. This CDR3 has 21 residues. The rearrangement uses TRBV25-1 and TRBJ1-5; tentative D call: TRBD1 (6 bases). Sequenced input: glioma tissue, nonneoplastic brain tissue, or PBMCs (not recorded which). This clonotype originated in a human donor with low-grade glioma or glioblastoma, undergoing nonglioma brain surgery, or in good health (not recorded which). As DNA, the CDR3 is TGTGCCAGCAGTGAACCCCCTTCACGGGGGGCCCCCCGAGATAGCAATCAGCCCCAGCATTTT. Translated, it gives CASSEPPSRGAPRDSNQPQHF. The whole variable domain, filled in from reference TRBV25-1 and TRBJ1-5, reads EADIYQTPRYLVIGTGKKITLECSQTMGHDKMYWYQQDPGMELHLIHYSYGVNSTEKGDLSSESTVSRIRTEHFPLTLESARPSHTSQYLCASSEPPSRGAPRDSNQPQHFGDGTRLSIL.